This T cell receptor beta chain stems from a study of shared clonotypes between healthy human individuals. This CDR3 spans 13 amino acids. The germline V gene has CDR1 MDHEN and CDR2 SYDVKM. V lost 3 bases, J lost 2 bases, and 8 bases lay in between. Recent acute infections and vaccinations were absent in the healthy HIV-negative adult donors. Sequenced by immunoSEQ multiplex PCR; TCRdb stores in-frame clones only, minus some. The repertoire consists of about 2.4 million clones, with roughly 93% occurring once and the leading ten covering 0.36%. The origin of this receptor is a man between 18 and 35 years old in good health. Some clones in this sample may be carry-over from other donors' samples. The J gene is TRBJ2-7, the V gene TRBV28; D might be TRBD1 or TRBD2, each matching 5 bases. The sample comprised naive CD4+ T cells from PBMCs. The subset is: CD45RA+ positively selected. This CDR3 reads CASSFGAPYEQYF. The CDR3 DNA is TGTGCCAGCAGTTTCGGGGCCCCCTACGAGCAGTACTTC.